This TCR beta chain is drawn from a study of blood T cell repertoires in COVID-19. Study background: Whether acute or convalescent, the COVID-19 samples came from the United States, Italy and Spain. The cDNA or gDNA used as material had been derived from T cells, B-cell-depleted T cells, or PBMCs.

Germline V gene data show CDR1 as SGHRS and CDR2 as YFSETQ. V was shortened by 4 bases and J by 2 bases, with 20 bases between the two germline ends. The CDR3 consists of 17 residues. The authors' processing: Estimates of nucleated cell counts were drawn from the amplification of reference gene primers. Method: immunoSEQ multiplex PCR; TCRdb's copy keeps in-frame clones and lacks some. Clone size and the V and J calls come from that table; the DNA yielded D and trimming. In the table there are 25,000 to 35,000 clones, roughly nine tenths of which are singletons. This clone came up once. The sequencing input was peripheral blood. The rearrangement joins TRBV5-1 to TRBJ2-3; tentative D call: TRBD2 (6 bases). The TCR comes from a man of 80 years or more with acute or convalescent COVID-19. CDR3 nucleotides: TGCGCCAGCAGCCCACGCAAGCGGGTCCTCCTCACAGATACGCAGTATTTT. Protein: CASSPRKRVLLTDTQYF.